The source of this T cell receptor beta chain is a study of T cell responses to AZD1222 COVID-19 vaccine. Study conclusions and caveats: Unmutated variant regions reportedly attract nearly half of all spike-specific TCRs. At 160-218 and 743-854, vaccine-associated CD4 TCRs were dominant, and they spanned spike. Baseline seropositivity characterized only 5 or 6 AZD1222 recipients. Repertoire collection took place solely once the T cell response had peaked.

This clone has only one observation. Its target is unknown. The CDR3 covers 14 residues. V lost 3 bases to trimming and J lost 0 bases, with 5 bases between them. In germline, CDR1 is KGHSH, CDR2 LQKENI. Sequencing used immunoSEQ multiplex PCR; TCRdb keeps in-frame clones, though not all of them. The sample lists some 150,000 clones, about nine tenths occurring once. The chain combines TRBV18 with TRBJ1-4, with D hard to call. The sequence was obtained from an adult in good health. Sequenced here: peripheral blood, sampled on day 0 of MenACWY control vaccination. The CDR3 region is CASSPTATNEKLFF. The DNA of the CDR3 is TGTGCCAGCTCACCTACTGCAACTAATGAAAAACTGTTTTTT.